This T cell receptor (beta chain) was retrieved from a study of blood T cell repertoires in COVID-19. Turning to the study itself: Some COVID-19 samples were acute and others convalescent; all came from the United States, Italy and Spain. PBMCs, B-cell-depleted T cells, or T cells provided the cDNA or gDNA that made up the material.

Per the original data handling: Estimates of nucleated cell counts were drawn from the amplification of reference gene primers. The assay was immunoSEQ multiplex PCR, and TCRdb's table has in-frame clones only and misses some. That table furnishes V, J and clone size, whereas the DNA furnished D and trimming. The table has roughly 250,000 clones, about 83% seen once. V gave up 7 bases and J gave up 4 bases; unmatched junction bases: 6. Germline CDR1 and CDR2: MDHEN and SYDVKM. The CDR3 has 14 residues. Sequencing was carried out using peripheral blood. This TCR was sampled from a man aged 40-49 years with active or convalescent COVID-19. This chain joins TRBV28 and TRBJ1-2; 10 nucleotides match TRBD1. Here the CDR3 DNA reads TGTGCCAGCACTACGGGACAGGGGATCTATGGCTACACCTTC. It codes for CASTTGQGIYGYTF.